This T cell receptor (beta chain) was captured by sequencing in a study of blood T cell repertoires in COVID-19. Looking at the study overall: Samples representing acute and convalescent COVID-19 were sourced from the United States, Italy and Spain. Sources were T cells, B-cell-depleted T cells, or PBMCs; the material itself was cDNA or gDNA.

How the authors handled the data: Reference gene primer amplification gave estimated nucleated cell counts. Clones were sequenced by immunoSEQ multiplex PCR, and TCRdb holds only the in-frame ones, with some missing. That table is the source of V, J and clone size, and D and trimming were worked out from the DNA. The sample lists around 100,000 clones, almost 80% occurring once. This clone was seen only a few times. V shed 6 bases, J shed 1 base, and the junction held 3 bases outside the gene matches. CDR3 length: 16 amino acids. Per germline, CDR1 ENHRY and CDR2 SYGVKD. The chain uses TRBV10-3 and TRBJ2-1, with 13 nucleotides matching TRBD2. This clonotype was obtained from a man aged 55-75 years with active or convalescent COVID-19. Sequencing input: peripheral blood. CDR3 sequence: CAIRGTSGKSYNEQFF. The CDR3 DNA reads TGTGCCATCAGAGGGACTAGCGGGAAGTCCTACAATGAGCAGTTCTTC.